Here is one T cell receptor beta chain with its context. Antigen specificity is unknown. This specimen comes from a study of vaccination and CD4 T cells after COVID-19. Sequencing of DNA taken from cultured CD4+ T cells relied on the Oncomine TCR Beta short-read assay. TCRdb ran MiXCR on the PCR reads and lists one entry per CDR3 protein. This sample carries approximately 15,000 distinct CDR3 sequences, around half of them seen once, and the ten largest clones take around 9.3%. The J segment lost 6 bases and the V segment lost 4 bases, leaving 6 bases of the junction unmatched. The V gene's germline CDR1 is SGHNT and CDR2 YYREEE (reference sequence). The CDR3 has 13 residues. The treatment is: approximately nine-day PBMC culture with coronavirus spike peptide pools or control peptides (ViraFEST assay). TCR sequencing followed the expansion of antigen-specific T cells with peptide pools in ViraFEST. Cells received half-medium changes with fresh IL-2 medium on days 3 and 7.

The clonotype was recovered from a human donor who had recovered from COVID-19. This specimen was CD4+ T cells from blood, cultured in vitro, taken before SARS-CoV-2 vaccination. This rearrangement joins TRBV5-4 to TRBJ2-7; 8 bases fit TRBD1. The CDR3 nucleotides are TGTGCCAGCAGCCGGACAGGGTTTGGCGAGCAGTACTTC. This encodes CASSRTGFGEQYF.